This passage covers 23 T cell receptor beta chains from one sample sequenced in a study of CD8 T cells in ankylosing spondylitis. Study findings and constraints: What seemed typical of ankylosing spondylitis blood was a TCR beta motif built from 7 or 8 highly homologous variants.

Via MiXCR, TCRdb re-called the 5' RACE reads, giving one row per CDR3 protein. Seen here are 400,000 or so distinct CDR3 sequences, roughly 26% observed once, and the top ten hold roughly 0.9%. These TCRs are of unknown antigen specificity. Sequences were obtained from blood, either unsorted or a sorted T cell fraction (not recorded which). Receptors originate from a male donor with ankylosing spondylitis.

The J gene is TRBJ1-1, the V gene TRBV12-3 or TRBV12-4; weak D call: TRBD1 (6 bases). Between the trimmed V and J ends, which lost 10 bases and 5 bases, there was a span of 14 bases. The CDR3 loop spans 12 amino acids. The CDR3 region is CANQGIGTEAFF. The DNA of the CDR3 is TGTGCCAACCAGGGGATTGGAACTGAAGCTTTCTTT.

The chain has TRBV6-1 and TRBJ2-2; TRBD1 matches 9 bases. The length of the CDR3 is 13 residues. The germline V gene encodes CDR1 MNHNS and CDR2 SASEGT. Unmatched junction bases numbered 2, after V lost 6 bases and J lost 6 bases. This CDR3 reads CASRTGGSGELFF. CDR3 in DNA: TGTGCCAGCAGGACAGGGGGTTCCGGGGAGCTGTTTTTT.

The CDR3 nucleotides are TGCGCCAGCAGCTTGATGATAGGGATGGATGAAAAACTGTTTTTT. The encoded protein is CASSLMIGMDEKLFF. This chain links TRBV5-1 with TRBJ1-4; D ambiguous. CDR1 is SGHRS, CDR2 YFSETQ, per germline. The CDR3 contains 15 residues. Trimming removed 1 base from V and 6 bases from J, with 13 bases in between.

This sequence joins TRBV6-6 and TRBJ1-2, with a weak D call TRBD1 (6 bases). This CDR3 is built from 13 residues. V was shortened by 2 bases and J by 4 bases, with 8 bases between the two germline ends. In germline, CDR1 is MNHNY, CDR2 SVGAGI (reference sequence). CDR3 in amino acids: CASSYMDSYGYTF. The CDR3 DNA follows: TGTGCCAGCAGTTACATGGACAGCTATGGCTACACCTTC.

The CDR3 reads CASSWSRQGTGGYTF. CDR3 in DNA: TGTGCCAGCAGCTGGAGTCGGCAGGGGACGGGTGGCTACACCTTC. J is TRBJ1-2 and V is TRBV7-2, with D tentatively TRBD1 (6 bases). The CDR3 has 15 residues. Trimming removed 4 bases at V and 7 bases at J, with 19 bases between. The germline V gene encodes CDR1 SGHTA and CDR2 FQGNSA.

This clonotype was counted between two and nine times. This rearrangement joins TRBV10-3 to TRBJ1-1, with D maybe TRBD1 (5 bases). The V end lost 3 bases, the J end lost 0 bases, and 14 bases lay between the germline ends. The CDR3 loop spans 16 amino acids. CDR1 is ENHRY and CDR2 is SYGVKD in the germline V gene. The CDR3 bases are TGTGCCATCAGTGATCTACCGGGACGGGTGAACACTGAAGCTTTCTTT. This gives the protein CAISDLPGRVNTEAFF.

The gene calls are TRBV29-1 and TRBJ2-3; perhaps D is TRBD1 or TRBD2 (5 bases each). V was cut by 6 bases and J by 4 bases, with 11 bases left in between. This CDR3 has 12 amino acids. Germline values: CDR1 SQVTM, CDR2 ANQGSEA. The CDR3, as DNA: TGCAGCGTGGGACGAGTGGCAGATACGCAGTATTTT. Its protein is CSVGRVADTQYF.

The DNA of the CDR3 is TGCGCCAGCAGATCTAGCGGGAGGTCCGAGCAGTACTTC. Protein product: CASRSSGRSEQYF. The chain employs TRBV10-2 and TRBJ2-7, with 11 bases identical to TRBD2. Germline lookup yields CDR1 WSHSY and CDR2 SAAADI. V was clipped by 6 bases and J by 6 bases; unmatched bases: 4. The CDR3 is 13 amino acids.

This chain joins TRBV2 and TRBJ2-3; 15 bases fit TRBD2. CDR3 length: 15 amino acids. V trimming: 7 bases; J trimming: 4 bases; junction bases outside the gene matches: 3. Germline loops: CDR1 SNHLY, CDR2 FYNNEI. The CDR3, as DNA: TGTGCCAGCATCCGGACTAGCGGGAGGGCAGATACGCAGTATTTT. It yields the protein CASIRTSGRADTQYF.

The V gene is TRBV12-3 or TRBV12-4, the J gene TRBJ1-4; D is ambiguous. The CDR3 contains 14 residues. V was pared by 6 bases and J by 7 bases, with 15 bases between. CDR3: CASSPLGAGEKLFF. CDR3 nucleotide sequence: TGTGCCAGCAGCCCTCTTGGCGCGGGTGAAAAACTGTTTTTT.

A few counts support this clonotype. The chain carries TRBV20-1 and TRBJ2-3; maybe TRBD1 (5 bases). The CDR3 covers 14 residues. The germline CDR1 and CDR2 sequences are DFQATT and SNEGSKA (reference sequence). Trimming removed 3 bases at V and 4 bases at J, with 14 bases between. The CDR3 loop is CSARVGAVADTQYF. CDR3 sequence (DNA): TGCAGTGCTAGGGTTGGGGCGGTGGCAGATACGCAGTATTTT.

The chain's CDR3 is CASSQPAGEGEQFF. DNA for the CDR3: TGCGCCAGCAGCCAACCTGCGGGAGAAGGTGAGCAGTTCTTC. J is TRBJ2-1 and V is TRBV5-1, with 7 bases lining up with TRBD2. The J segment lost 9 bases and the V segment lost 4 bases, leaving 10 bases of the junction unmatched. This CDR3 comprises 14 residues. Germline CDR1 and CDR2: SGHRS and YFSETQ. Full variable domain (rest looked up from reference TRBV5-1 and TRBJ2-1): KAGVTQTPRYLIKTRGQQVTLSCSPISGHRSVSWYQQTPGQGLQFLFEYFSETQRNKGNFPGRFSGRQFSNSRSEMNVSTLELGDSALYLCASSQPAGEGEQFFGPGTRLTVL.

This clonotype was counted a few times. The rearrangement links TRBV20-1 to TRBJ1-1; 8 positions match TRBD1. Trimming took 4 bases from V and 8 from J; bases not matched to a gene: 9. The CDR3 consists of 13 residues. Germline-derived CDR1 and CDR2 are DFQATT and SNEGSKA (reference sequence). CDR3 residues: CSATGQGRYEAFF. The CDR3 DNA is TGCAGTGCTACTGGACAGGGTAGGTACGAAGCTTTCTTT.

The table lists this clonotype with a few counts. This chain connects TRBV29-1 to TRBJ2-7; 9 bases align to TRBD2. Germline V CDR1 and CDR2: SQVTM, ANQGSEA. Germline trimming cut 6 bases from V and 3 bases from J; bases unmatched to any gene: 6. The CDR3 totals 13 residues. As DNA, the CDR3 is TGCAGCGTATCTAGCGGGGAAAACTACGAGCAGTACGTC. It is translated as CSVSSGENYEQYV.

The rearrangement joins TRBV5-1 to TRBJ1-1, with 10 bases matching TRBD1. This CDR3 has 15 residues. Per the germline V gene, CDR1 is SGHRS and CDR2 is YFSETQ. Trimming cost V 4 bases and J 4 bases; bases outside gene matches: 7. As DNA, the CDR3 is TGCGCCAGCAGCGGGGGACAGGGGAGGGCCACTGAAGCTTTCTTT. It specifies CASSGGQGRATEAFF.

This clonotype appeared a few times. The gene calls are TRBV20-1 and TRBJ2-3, with D perhaps matching TRBD2 (5 bases). Germline V lookup: CDR1 DFQATT, CDR2 SNEGSKA (reference sequence). The CDR3 length is 16 residues. Trimming shortened V by 3 bases and J by 0 bases, and 16 bases separated the two germline ends. The CDR3 DNA reads as TGCAGTGCTAGGGACGGGGTCCGAGGGAGCACAGATACGCAGTATTTT. Translated, it gives CSARDGVRGSTDTQYF.

V is TRBV5-1 and J is TRBJ2-1, with 9 bases aligning to TRBD2. This CDR3 has 14 residues. V dropped 3 bases and J dropped 7; count of bases not matched to a gene: 5. Germline lookup yields CDR1 SGHRS and CDR2 YFSETQ. CDR3 DNA sequence: TGCGCCAGCAGCTCGCTAGCGGGAAAGAATGAGCAGTTCTTC. Its translation is CASSSLAGKNEQFF.

This clonotype turned up a few times. This chain links TRBV29-1 with TRBJ2-3, with D unclear. Trimming cost V 7 bases and J 0 bases, with 5 bases left between them. Germline values: CDR1 SQVTM, CDR2 ANQGSEA. This CDR3 is built from 11 residues. The CDR3 region has the DNA TGCAGCGGCCGGAGCACAGATACGCAGTATTTT. Its translation is CSGRSTDTQYF.

The sample holds one count of this clonotype. This chain uses TRBV5-1 with TRBJ2-3; 7 bases fit TRBD2. V lost 4 bases to trimming and J lost 4 bases; unmatched junction nucleotides: 12. CDR3 length equals 16 residues. Germline loops: CDR1 SGHRS, CDR2 YFSETQ. The CDR3 nucleotides are TGCGCCAGCAGCGACCTTGGCGGGAGAGGAGCAGATACGCAGTATTTT. Translating it yields CASSDLGGRGADTQYF.

V gene TRBV29-1 combines with J gene TRBJ2-2; possible D gene TRBD2, 6 bases. CDR1 is SQVTM, CDR2 ANQGSEA, per germline. CDR3 length: 15 residues. Between the trimmed V and J ends, which lost 5 bases and 1 base, there was a span of 14 bases. CDR3 coding DNA: TGCAGCGTTCGTACCGGGACTGGGAACACCGGGGAGCTGTTTTTT. Encoded protein: CSVRTGTGNTGELFF.

In this sample, this clonotype turned up a few times. The chain employs TRBV29-1 and TRBJ2-5, with 15 bases fitting TRBD2. The CDR3 contains 13 residues. CDR1 SQVTM and CDR2 ANQGSEA come from the germline V gene. V lost 7 bases to trimming and J lost 4 bases; unmatched junction nucleotides: 1. DNA for the CDR3: TGCAGCGGGGGACTAGCGGGAGGAGAGACCCAGTACTTC. Protein sequence: CSGGLAGGETQYF. Filled out from reference TRBV29-1 and TRBJ2-5, the complete variable domain reads SAVISQKPSRDICQRGTSLTIQCQVDSQVTMMFWYRQQPGQSLTLIATANQGSEATYESGFVIDKFPISRPNLTFSTLTVSNMSPEDSSIYLCSGGLAGGETQYFGPGTRLLVL.

This clonotype showed up just a few times. This rearrangement joins TRBV6-1 to TRBJ2-1; the D gene is possibly TRBD2 (5 bases). The germline gives CDR1 MNHNS, CDR2 SASEGT. The CDR3 length is 12 residues. V lost 6 bases and J 14 bases, leaving 17 bases between the germline ends. CDR3 amino acids: CASSVAMLGKFF. Written as DNA, the CDR3 is TGTGCCAGCAGCGTAGCGATGTTGGGAAAGTTCTTC.

In this sample, this clonotype turned up a few times. The chain joins TRBV20-1 to TRBJ1-2; tentatively, D is TRBD1 (5 bases). This CDR3 spans 13 amino acids. Trimming shortened V by 6 bases and J by 11 bases, and 22 bases separated the two germline ends. Germline V lookup: CDR1 DFQATT, CDR2 SNEGSKA (reference sequence). This CDR3 is CSAGRDQTMRYTF. As DNA, the CDR3 is TGCAGTGCAGGGCGGGACCAAACTATGCGGTACACCTTC.